A single sample is the source of the 24 T cell receptor beta chains below, sequenced in a study of blood T cell repertoires in COVID-19. TCRdb's copy holds only in-frame clones and misses some; the assay was immunoSEQ multiplex PCR. The data show under 200,000 clones, less than 90% seen once. The sequencing input was peripheral blood. Every receptor here comes from a man in his late teens or twenties with active or convalescent COVID-19.

The gene calls are TRBV5-1 and TRBJ2-1; maybe TRBD1 (6 bases). V lost 6 bases to trimming and J lost 7 bases, with 11 bases between them. The germline CDR1 and CDR2 sequences are SGHRS and YFSETQ. CDR3 length: 12 amino acids. CDR3 in amino acids: CASNLQGNEQFF. In DNA, the CDR3 is TGCGCCAGCAACCTACAGGGAAATGAGCAGTTCTTC.

The chain recombines TRBV28 with TRBJ2-5; D possibly corresponds to TRBD2 (7 bases). V was clipped by 5 bases and J by 5 bases, with 15 bases between them. This CDR3 has 14 amino acids. Germline V gene data show CDR1 as MDHEN and CDR2 as SYDVKM. The CDR3 nucleotides are TGTGCCAGCAGTGGGAGGGGGGAGGAGGAGACCCAGTACTTC. As protein: CASSGRGEEETQYF.

The V gene is TRBV7-2, the J gene TRBJ2-7; 12 nucleotides agree with TRBD2. Germline V gene lookup returns CDR1 SGHTA and CDR2 FQGNSA. The CDR3 is 14 amino acids. After removal of 7 bases from V and 5 bases from J, the junction contained 6 bases not matched to a gene. Written as DNA, the CDR3 is TGTGCCAGCAACCTAGCGGGGGGGTTTAACGAGCAGTACTTC. It translates to CASNLAGGFNEQYF.

V and J are TRBV7-2 and TRBJ1-2; weak D call: TRBD1 (6 bases). The V gene's germline CDR1 is SGHTA and CDR2 FQGNSA. The V end lost 3 bases, the J end lost 4 bases, and 6 bases lay between the germline ends. The CDR3 sequence is 12 residues long. CDR3 amino acids: CASSLGAYGYTF. CDR3 nucleotides: TGTGCCAGCAGCTTGGGGGCCTATGGCTACACCTTC.

The V call is TRBV5-6, the J call TRBJ2-7; D gene uncertain. The CDR3 is 13 residues long. Germline-derived CDR1 and CDR2 are SGHDT and YYEEEE. Trimming removed 2 bases from V and 1 base from J, with 7 bases in between. CDR3 in DNA: TGTGCCAGCAGCTTCAGCGATTCCTACGAGCAGTACTTC. As protein: CASSFSDSYEQYF.

The chain recombines TRBV4-1 with TRBJ1-5; D might be TRBD1 (6 bases). The CDR3 is made up of 15 amino acids. Germline V gene sequence: CDR1 MGHRA, CDR2 YSYEKL. V was trimmed by 9 bases and J by 5 bases, leaving 20 bases between them. The CDR3 sequence is CASSEQGLSYQPQHF. The CDR3 DNA follows: TGCGCCAGTTCAGAACAGGGTTTGTCGTATCAGCCCCAGCATTTT.

The chain combines TRBV12-3 or TRBV12-4 with TRBJ2-7; D may be TRBD1 (5 bases). This CDR3 comprises 12 residues. Trimming removed 3 bases from V and 5 bases from J, with 8 bases in between. The CDR3 is CASSFQGNEQYF. CDR3 nucleotide sequence: TGTGCCAGCAGTTTTCAGGGCAACGAGCAGTACTTC.

The rearrangement uses TRBV28 and TRBJ2-1, with TRBD2 matching 7 bases. Germline V gene sequence: CDR1 MDHEN, CDR2 SYDVKM. The CDR3 is 17 residues long. V shed 6 bases, J shed 6 bases, and the junction held 17 bases outside the gene matches. CDR3: CASRRSSGTNRANEQFF. The CDR3 nucleotides read TGTGCCAGCAGGCGCTCCTCCGGGACTAATAGGGCCAATGAGCAGTTCTTC.

V usage is TRBV4-1 and J usage is TRBJ1-2, with 7 bases aligning to TRBD1. Trimming removed 4 bases from V and 3 bases from J; junction bases left unmatched: 14. CDR3 length: 17 amino acids. Germline V gene sequence: CDR1 MGHRA, CDR2 YSYEKL. CDR3 region: CASSPTGQKSSHYGYTF. CDR3 in DNA: TGCGCCAGCAGCCCGACGGGACAGAAATCTTCCCACTATGGCTACACCTTC.

The V call is TRBV5-4, the J call TRBJ1-3; TRBD1 matches 7 bases. Germline-derived CDR1 and CDR2 are SGHNT and YYREEE (reference sequence). CDR3 length equals 15 residues. V lost 0 bases, J lost 4 bases, and 4 bases stayed unmatched. The CDR3 protein is CASSLDRGIGNTIYF. CDR3 bases: TGTGCCAGCAGCTTGGACAGGGGAATAGGAAACACCATATATTTT.

The CDR3 protein is CASSLLLSTDTQYF. For the CDR3, the DNA is TGTGCCAGCAGCTTACTTTTAAGCACAGATACGCAGTATTTT. The V and J genes are TRBV7-2 and TRBJ2-3; D not certain. The germline V gene encodes CDR1 SGHTA and CDR2 FQGNSA. Trimming shortened V by 2 bases and J by 0 bases, and 6 bases separated the two germline ends. The CDR3 runs to 14 residues.

This chain connects TRBV29-1 to TRBJ1-2; 9 positions match TRBD1. This CDR3 contains 13 residues. V lost 6 bases to trimming and J lost 2 bases; unmatched junction nucleotides: 4. CDR1 is SQVTM, CDR2 ANQGSEA, per germline. CDR3 sequence: CSVGGTGNYGYTF. CDR3 in DNA: TGCAGCGTAGGAGGGACAGGGAACTATGGCTACACCTTC.

This clone was recorded once. The rearrangement uses TRBV10-3 and TRBJ1-5; unclear D gene. The CDR3 is 13 amino acids. V lost 0 bases to trimming and J lost 6 bases, with 6 bases between them. The germline V gene has CDR1 ENHRY and CDR2 SYGVKD. The CDR3 loop reads CAISESSVQPQHF. The CDR3 DNA follows: TGTGCCATCAGTGAGTCCTCTGTTCAGCCCCAGCATTTT.

The chain uses TRBV5-1 and TRBJ2-3, with D possibly being TRBD2 (5 bases). From germline, CDR1 is SGHRS and CDR2 YFSETQ. The CDR3 extends over 15 amino acids. The V end lost 2 bases, the J end lost 1 base, and 11 bases lay between the germline ends. The CDR3 DNA reads as TGCGCCAGCAGCTTAGGTGGAGGTGGCACAGATACGCAGTATTTT. Translation gives CASSLGGGGTDTQYF.

This chain links TRBV6-1 with TRBJ1-2; D is uncertain. This CDR3 comprises 12 residues. CDR1 is MNHNS, CDR2 SASEGT, per germline. V was trimmed by 3 bases and J by 2 bases, leaving 4 bases between them. Here the CDR3 reads CASSDPNYGYTF. The CDR3 DNA follows: TGTGCCAGCAGTGACCCGAACTATGGCTACACCTTC.

The chain joins TRBV3-1 (or the pseudogene TRBV3-2) to TRBJ1-6, with D maybe TRBD1 (6 bases). This CDR3 is 17 amino acids long. Germline CDR1 LGHDT, CDR2 YNNKEL (reference sequence). Trimming cost V 0 bases and J 3 bases, with 12 bases left between them. As DNA, the CDR3 is TGTGCCAGCAGCCAAGATCGTTCAGGGGTCTATAATTCACCCCTCCACTTT. This sequence encodes CASSQDRSGVYNSPLHF.

V and J are TRBV6-4 and TRBJ2-1; D remains unclear. With 4 bases removed from V and 7 bases from J, the gap between germline ends came to 14 bases. The CDR3 has 14 residues. The germline V gene encodes CDR1 MRHNA and CDR2 SNTAGT. The CDR3 sequence: CASSVVADRNEQFF. The CDR3 DNA reads TGTGCCAGCAGTGTGGTCGCGGATCGGAATGAGCAGTTCTTC.

V and J are TRBV9 and TRBJ2-7; possibly TRBD1 for D (6 bases). Germline V gene sequence: CDR1 SGDLS, CDR2 YYNGEE. This CDR3 has 15 residues. V lost 3 bases and J 6 bases, leaving 19 bases between the germline ends. Written as DNA, the CDR3 is TGTGCCAGCAGCGCCGACCAGGGGCGTCAAAGCGAGCAGTACTTC. Amino acids: CASSADQGRQSEQYF.

The V call is TRBV7-2, the J call TRBJ2-1; 10 bases are a match to TRBD2. From germline, CDR1 is SGHTA and CDR2 FQGNSA. The CDR3 is 15 amino acids. With V trimmed by 1 base and J by 5 bases, 2 bases remained unmatched. The DNA for the CDR3 is TGTGCCAGCAGCTTAGGGCTAGCGGGGGACAATGAGCAGTTCTTC. This translates into CASSLGLAGDNEQFF.

V is TRBV7-2 and J is TRBJ2-7, with TRBD2 matching over 8 bases. CDR3 length: 17 amino acids. V lost 1 base and J lost 7; bases outside the gene matches: 15. CDR1 is SGHTA and CDR2 is FQGNSA in the germline V gene. CDR3 coding DNA: TGTGCCAGCAGCTTAGTTTCTAGCGGGTTTACCCTTGGGGAGCAGTACTTC. It specifies CASSLVSSGFTLGEQYF.

V and J are TRBV25-1 and TRBJ2-3, with TRBD2 matching over 9 bases. V lost 1 base to trimming and J lost 5 bases; unmatched junction nucleotides: 7. The CDR3 contains 16 residues. Looked up from germline, CDR1 is MGHDK and CDR2 is SYGVNS. The CDR3 nucleotides are TGTGCCAGCAGTGAATGGGTAGCGGGAGATAAAGATACGCAGTATTTT. It translates to CASSEWVAGDKDTQYF.

The chain has TRBV6-1 and TRBJ2-1; 9 bases align to TRBD1. Looked up from germline, CDR1 is MNHNS and CDR2 is SASEGT. The trim removed 3 bases at V and 8 bases at J, leaving 5 bases unmatched. This CDR3 region has 14 residues. The CDR3 sequence: CASSEGQGRDEQFF. CDR3 nucleotides: TGTGCCAGCAGTGAGGGACAGGGACGGGATGAGCAGTTCTTC.

V gene TRBV6-5 combines with J gene TRBJ1-3; D is ambiguous. In germline, CDR1 is MNHEY, CDR2 SVGAGI. The CDR3 covers 15 residues. V lost 0 bases to trimming and J lost 0 bases, with 6 bases between them. The CDR3 region is CASSYSPGSGNTIYF. The DNA of the CDR3 is TGTGCCAGCAGTTACTCACCAGGCTCTGGAAACACCATATATTTT.

The sample holds a few counts of this clone. J is TRBJ2-5 and V is TRBV6-5, with D maybe TRBD2 (6 bases). Deletions cut 2 bases from V and 2 bases from J, with 15 bases between. The CDR3 has 16 amino acids. CDR1 is MNHEY, CDR2 SVGAGI, per germline. The CDR3 DNA sequence: TGTGCCAGCAGTTACGTAAGGGGCGCGGGGCAAGAGACCCAGTACTTC. This encodes CASSYVRGAGQETQYF.